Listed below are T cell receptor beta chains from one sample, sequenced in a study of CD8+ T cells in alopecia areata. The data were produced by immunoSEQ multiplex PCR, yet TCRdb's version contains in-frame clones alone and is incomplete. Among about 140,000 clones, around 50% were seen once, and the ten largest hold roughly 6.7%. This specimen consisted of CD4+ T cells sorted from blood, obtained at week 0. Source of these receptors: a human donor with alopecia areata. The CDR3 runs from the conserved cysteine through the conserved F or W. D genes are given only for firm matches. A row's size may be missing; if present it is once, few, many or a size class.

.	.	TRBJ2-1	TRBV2	CASQDLLSYNEQFF	TGTGCCAGCCAAGACTTACTTTCCTACAATGAGCAGTTCTTC
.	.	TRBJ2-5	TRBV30	CAWSGSPGPTTHGGTQYF	TGTGCCTGGAGTGGCTCTCCGGGACCGACTACTCACGGTGGGACCCAGTACTTC
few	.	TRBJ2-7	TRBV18	CASSPQGVIYEQYF	TGTGCCAGCTCACCACAGGGGGTCATCTACGAGCAGTACTTC
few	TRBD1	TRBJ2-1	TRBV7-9	CASSRDRASYNEQFF	TGTGCCAGCAGCAGGGACAGGGCTTCCTACAATGAGCAGTTCTTC
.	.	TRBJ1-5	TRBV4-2	CASSQERRQPQHF	TGTGCCAGCAGCCAAGAAAGGAGGCAGCCCCAGCATTTT
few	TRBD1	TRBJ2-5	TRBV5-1	CASSRGTGQETQYF	TGCGCCAGCAGCAGGGGGACAGGGCAAGAGACCCAGTACTTC
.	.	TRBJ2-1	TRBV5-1	CASSLDRMTGVGDEQFF	TGCGCCAGCAGCTTGGACCGAATGACCGGGGTCGGGGATGAGCAGTTCTTC
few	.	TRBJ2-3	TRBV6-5	CARNYRASTDTQYF	TGTGCCAGAAATTACAGAGCTAGCACAGATACGCAGTATTTT
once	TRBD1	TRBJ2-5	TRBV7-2	CASSLQTGEETQYF	TGTGCCAGCAGCCTTCAGACAGGGGAAGAGACCCAGTACTTC
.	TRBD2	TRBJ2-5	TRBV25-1	CASSALAGAQETQYF	TGTGCCAGCAGTGCCCTAGCGGGGGCGCAAGAGACCCAGTACTTC
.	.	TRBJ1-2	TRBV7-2	CASSYVGYGYTF	TGTGCCAGCAGCTACGTCGGGTATGGCTACACCTTC
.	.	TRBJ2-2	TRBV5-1	CASSGGSTGELFF	TGCGCCAGCAGTGGTGGGAGCACCGGGGAGCTGTTTTTT
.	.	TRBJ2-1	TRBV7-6	CASSLPGARQFF	TGTGCCAGCAGCCTTCCTGGGGCCCGGCAGTTCTTC
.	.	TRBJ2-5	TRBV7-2	CASSLNRGRETQYF	TGTGCCAGCAGCTTAAACCGGGGTCGAGAGACCCAGTACTTC
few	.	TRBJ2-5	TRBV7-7	CASSHGRLETQYF	TGTGCTAGCAGCCACGGCAGACTAGAGACCCAGTACTTC
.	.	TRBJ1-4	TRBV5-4	CASSSNLGGNEKLFF	TGTGCCAGCAGCTCCAACCTAGGGGGTAATGAAAAACTGTTTTTT
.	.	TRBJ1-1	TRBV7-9	CASSPQAWDTEAFF	TGTGCCAGCAGCCCTCAGGCTTGGGACACTGAAGCTTTCTTT
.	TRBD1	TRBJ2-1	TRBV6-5	CASKTGLNMGEQFF	TGTGCCAGCAAGACAGGGTTAAACATGGGTGAGCAGTTCTTC
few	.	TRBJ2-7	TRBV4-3	CASSQRIGDGYEQYF	TGCGCCAGCAGCCAAAGAATAGGTGACGGTTACGAGCAGTACTTC
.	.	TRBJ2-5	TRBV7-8	CASSSRETQYF	TGTGCCAGCAGCTCCCGGGAGACCCAGTACTTC
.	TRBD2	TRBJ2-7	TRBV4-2	CASSQGLADPRRF	TGTGCCAGCAGCCAAGGACTAGCCGACCCAAGGCGCTTC
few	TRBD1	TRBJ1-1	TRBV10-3	CAIRPGTDNTEAFF	TGTGCCATCAGACCCGGGACAGATAACACTGAAGCTTTCTTT
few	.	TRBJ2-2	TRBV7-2	CASSLTMYSPNTGELFF	TGTGCCAGCAGCTTAACCATGTACAGCCCGAACACCGGGGAGCTGTTTTTT
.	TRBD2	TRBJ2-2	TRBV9	CASSLGTSGAGELFF	TGTGCCAGCAGCCTCGGGACTAGCGGGGCCGGGGAGCTGTTTTTT
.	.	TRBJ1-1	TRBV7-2	CASSLMARGGPGAFF	TGTGCCAGCAGCTTAATGGCCCGGGGGGGGCCGGGGGCTTTCTTT
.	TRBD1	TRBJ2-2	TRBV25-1	CASSDLPMGTGVTGELFF	TGTGCCAGCAGTGATCTCCCTATGGGGACAGGGGTAACCGGGGAGCTGTTTTTT
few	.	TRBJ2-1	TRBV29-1	CSVDKGYNEQFF	TGCAGCGTTGACAAGGGGTACAATGAGCAGTTCTTC
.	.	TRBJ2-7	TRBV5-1	CASSLTLSYEQYF	TGCGCCAGCAGCCTTACGCTCTCCTACGAGCAGTACTTC
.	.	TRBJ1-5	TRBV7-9	CASSFGTRQPQHF	TGTGCCAGCAGCTTTGGCACACGTCAGCCCCAGCATTTT
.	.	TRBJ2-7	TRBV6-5	CASSRDREGSYEQYF	TGTGCCAGCAGTCGCGACAGGGAGGGGTCCTACGAGCAGTACTTC
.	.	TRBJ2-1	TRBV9	CASSKGGGKGEQFF	TGTGCCAGCAGTAAAGGGGGCGGGAAGGGTGAGCAGTTCTTC
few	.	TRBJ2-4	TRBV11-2	CASSPSIWGARAKNIQYF	TGTGCCAGCAGCCCGTCCATTTGGGGGGCGAGAGCCAAAAACATTCAGTACTTC
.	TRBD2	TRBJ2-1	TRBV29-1	CSVPETSGGYNEQFF	TGCAGCGTTCCCGAAACTAGCGGGGGATACAATGAGCAGTTCTTC
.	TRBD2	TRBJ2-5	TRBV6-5	CASSRGLAIETQYF	TGTGCCAGCAGCCGGGGACTAGCAATAGAGACCCAGTACTTC
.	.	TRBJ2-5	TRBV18	CASSPRLSNTQETQYF	TGTGCCAGCTCACCACGGCTGAGCAACACACAAGAGACCCAGTACTTC
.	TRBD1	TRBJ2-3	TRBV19	CAAGGSDTQYF	TGTGCCGCAGGGGGATCAGATACGCAGTATTTT
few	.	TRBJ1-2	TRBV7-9	CASSLSTGGYTF	TGTGCCAGCAGCTTATCGACCGGTGGCTACACCTTC
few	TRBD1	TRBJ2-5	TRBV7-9	CASSLPWTGGGETQYF	TGTGCCAGCAGCTTGCCCTGGACAGGGGGCGGGGAGACCCAGTACTTC
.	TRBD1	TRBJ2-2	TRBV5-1	CASRGTGVNTGELFF	TGCGCCAGCCGCGGGACAGGGGTGAACACCGGGGAGCTGTTTTTT
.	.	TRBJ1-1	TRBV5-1	CASSFTRDSMTFF	TGCGCCAGCAGCTTCACCCGGGACTCCATGACTTTCTTT
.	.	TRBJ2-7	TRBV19	CASSRGPYEQYF	TGTGCCAGTAGTAGGGGACCCTACGAGCAGTACTTC
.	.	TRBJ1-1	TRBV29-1	CSVTPRTVNTEAFF	TGCAGCGTGACTCCGAGGACGGTGAACACTGAAGCTTTCTTT
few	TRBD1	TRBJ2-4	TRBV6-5	CASSVQGAENIQYF	TGTGCCAGCAGTGTACAGGGGGCCGAAAACATTCAGTACTTC
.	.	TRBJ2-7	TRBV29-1	CSVVSSGSLYEQYF	TGCAGCGTTGTATCGTCCGGCAGCCTTTACGAGCAGTACTTC
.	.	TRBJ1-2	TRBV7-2	CASSLPLIYGYTF	TGTGCCAGCAGCTTACCTCTCATCTATGGCTACACCTTC
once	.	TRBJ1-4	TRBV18	CASRQAEGKLFF	TGTGCCAGCCGACAGGCAGAGGGAAAACTGTTTTTT
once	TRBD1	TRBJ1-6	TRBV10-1	CASSRDRDSPLHF	TGCGCCAGCAGCCGGGACAGGGACTCACCCCTCCACTTT
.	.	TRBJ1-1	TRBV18	CASSPSPLGGRGAFF	TGTGCCAGCTCACCATCTCCCCTGGGGGGCCGAGGAGCTTTCTTT
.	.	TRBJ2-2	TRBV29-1	CSVESLRRELFF	TGCAGCGTTGAATCCCTACGAAGGGAGCTGTTTTTT